This passage covers 4 T cell receptor beta chains from one sample sequenced in a study of tissue T cells after allogeneic stem cell transplantation. Noted time point: mouse harvest day 14 after allogeneic transplant. Mouse grafts combined 10^7 T-cell-depleted bone marrow cells with 10^6 splenic CD5+ T cells. Here immunoSEQ multiplex PCR was the method, and the copy in TCRdb shows in-frame clones only, minus some. This sample has some 3,500 clones, with roughly 50% found just once. The source material was gut tissue. The receptors originated from a female BALB/c mouse given C57BL/6 T cells with graft-versus-host disease after an allogeneic hematopoietic cell transplant.

This clone showed up just a few times. Each gene name is a mouse one. From the germline J gene comes the end of the CDR3, since the read stops 1 residue before it. The chain combines TRBV26 with TRBJ2-7, with 7 bases lining up with TRBD1. The CDR3 sequence is 13 residues long. Germline CDR1 and CDR2: KGHPV and FQNQEV (reference sequence). The V segment lost 3 bases and the J segment 3 bases; nucleotides outside the gene matches: 2. CDR3 protein: CASSLGQVYEQYF. The DNA read from the CDR3 is TGTGCCAGCAGTCTAGGACAGGTCTATGAACAGTAC.

For this clone: Gene names follow the mouse nomenclature. The sequenced fragment ends 1 residue before the CDR3 boundary, so the rest is inferred from the germline J gene. This sequence joins TRBV29 and TRBJ2-5; 7 nucleotides match TRBD1. J was trimmed by 5 bases and V by 3 bases; bases with no gene match: 2. Germline values: CDR1 MSHET, CDR2 SYDVDS. This CDR3 comprises 13 residues. CDR3 DNA, as far as it was read: TGTGCTAGCAGTTTCCGGGACAGAGACACCCAGTAC. Translation: CASSFRDRDTQY. The entire CDR3 protein is CASSFRDRDTQYF.

A word on this clone: These gene names are mouse names. Sequencing ends 1 residue short of the CDR3 end; the germline J gene provides the rest. The chain couples TRBV23 to TRBJ2-2. Germline V gives CDR1 KGHTA, CDR2 FQNQQP. CDR3 size: 13 residues. CDR3 sequence: CSSSQGATGQLYF. Partial CDR3 DNA: TGCTCCAGCAGTCAGGGGGCGACCGGGCAGCTCTAC.

Details on this clone: These gene names are mouse names. The CDR3 end falls 1 residue outside the read, so it is completed with the germline J gene. This chain connects TRBV2 to TRBJ1-4, with D possibly matching TRBD1 (5 bases). CDR1 LGHNA and CDR2 YSYQKL come from the germline V gene. The CDR3 consists of 16 residues. Trimming removed 1 base at V and 0 bases at J, with 9 bases between. The CDR3 DNA, read in part, is TGTGCCAGCAGCCAAGGACAGACCATTTCCAACGAAAGATTATTT. This gives the protein CASSQGQTISNERLF. The entire CDR3 sequence reads CASSQGQTISNERLFF.